The clone carrying this T cell receptor (beta chain) has ten or more counts. This sample is drawn from a study of T cells in Graves' hyperthyroidism and ophthalmopathy. Germline lookup yields CDR1 KGHDR and CDR2 SFDVKD. The CDR3 is 15 residues long. Germline trimming cut 5 bases from V and 1 base from J; bases unmatched to any gene: 3. Regions amplified from RNA transcripts were the TCR beta CDR3 regions. Researchers ran a first-round RT-PCR on the TCR CDR3 using the HTBI primer set. Each CDR3 protein is one row after TCRdb ran MiXCR on the multiplex PCR reads. The table shows over 250,000 distinct CDR3 sequences, with about 25% occurring only once.

V and J are TRBV24-1 and TRBJ2-5; TRBD2 matches at 10 bases. The specimen sequenced was blood. The source of this sequence is a man aged 35-49 years with Graves' hyperthyroidism that later progressed to Graves' ophthalmopathy. The CDR3 DNA reads TGTGCCACCAGTGGTGGGACTAGCGCCCAAGAGACCCAGTACTTC. This codes for CATSGGTSAQETQYF.